One and the same sample provided the 14 T cell receptor beta chains below, sequenced in a study of T cell changes during pregnancy in multiple sclerosis. Sequencing was performed with immunoSEQ multiplex PCR; in TCRdb, only in-frame clones are kept and a portion is missing. The sample lists 49,000 or so clones; roughly 94% were seen once. Sequencing used CD8+ T cells from peripheral blood mononuclear cells, obtained before pregnancy. Receptors were obtained from a female donor with multiple sclerosis, enrolled in a pregnancy study.

The count of this clone is one. V usage is TRBV27 and J usage is TRBJ1-5; no definite D call. The CDR3 extends over 14 amino acids. Trimming removed 6 bases from V and 6 bases from J, with 15 bases in between. The germline gives CDR1 MNHEY, CDR2 SMNVEV (reference sequence). The CDR3 sequence is CASSRLSAGQPQHF. In nucleotides, the CDR3 is TGTGCCAGCAGCAGGCTTTCAGCAGGTCAGCCCCAGCATTTT.

This chain connects TRBV30 to TRBJ2-5, with 8 positions matching TRBD2. CDR3 size: 14 residues. Germline loops: CDR1 GTSNPN, CDR2 SVGIG (reference sequence). With 5 bases clipped from V and 4 bases from J, the junction kept 9 bases outside the gene matches. Written as DNA, the CDR3 is TGTGCCTGGCCCCGGCGGGAGGCTGGAGAGACCCAGTACTTC. Protein: CAWPRREAGETQYF. The full variable domain, in which reference TRBV30 and TRBJ2-5 provide the parts outside the CDR3, is SQTIHQWPATLVQPVGSPLSLECTVEGTSNPNLYWYRQAAGRGLQLLFYSVGIGQISSEVPQNLSASRPQDRQFILSSKKLLLSDSGFYLCAWPRREAGETQYFGPGTRLLVL.

V and J are TRBV7-8 and TRBJ2-7; D is possibly TRBD2 (6 bases). Germline assignment: CDR1 SGHVS and CDR2 FQNEAQ. The CDR3 is 12 residues long. The V end lost 10 bases, the J end lost 2 bases, and 12 bases lay between the germline ends. The CDR3 DNA follows: TGTGCCACCGCGGGACGCCCCTACGAGCAGTACTTC. Encoded protein: CATAGRPYEQYF.

This clone was observed a handful of times. V gene TRBV27 combines with J gene TRBJ1-2; 7 bases match TRBD1. The CDR3 is 13 residues long. Trimming cost V 4 bases and J 7 bases; bases outside gene matches: 6. Per germline, CDR1 MNHEY and CDR2 SMNVEV (reference sequence). The DNA of the CDR3 is TGTGCCAGCAGTTCCAGGACAGGTTTTGGCTACACCTTC. Translating it yields CASSSRTGFGYTF.

The rearrangement joins TRBV7-2 to TRBJ2-5, with 7 nucleotides matching TRBD1. The CDR3 loop spans 16 amino acids. The ends lost 3 bases at V and 0 bases at J; junction bases unmatched: 7. Germline V lookup: CDR1 SGHTA, CDR2 FQGNSA. The CDR3 coding sequence is TGTGCCAGCAGCTTCTCCGGGACAGAGTACCAAGAGACCCAGTACTTC. Its translation is CASSFSGTEYQETQYF.

The CDR3 region has the DNA TGCGCCAGCAGCCCAAACCGCCGAGTCGGGGAGCTGTTTTTT. It translates to CASSPNRRVGELFF. The gene calls are TRBV4-3 and TRBJ2-2; D remains ambiguous. The CDR3 sequence is 14 residues long. Germline V gives CDR1 LGHNA, CDR2 YSLEER. V was trimmed by 4 bases and J by 7 bases, leaving 13 bases between them.

This chain uses TRBV2 with TRBJ2-2, with no clear D. CDR1 is SNHLY, CDR2 FYNNEI, per germline. CDR3 length: 14 residues. The V end lost 8 bases, the J end lost 0 bases, and 10 bases lay between the germline ends. In nucleotides, the CDR3 is TGTGCCAGCTTGCACAACCCGAACACCGGGGAGCTGTTTTTT. It yields the protein CASLHNPNTGELFF.

About this clone: Other nucleotide sequences from this sample produce the same CDR3. The V and J genes are TRBV27 and TRBJ2-1; D is undetermined. The CDR3 extends over 13 amino acids. Germline loops: CDR1 MNHEY, CDR2 SMNVEV (reference sequence). The V end was cut by 6 bases, the J end by 3 bases, with 9 bases between. CDR3 amino acids: CASSLRSYNEQFF. CDR3 coding DNA: TGTGCCAGCAGCCTCCGGAGCTACAATGAGCAGTTCTTC.

This chain joins TRBV10-2 and TRBJ2-7; 8 bases are a match to TRBD2. With 6 bases clipped from V and 3 bases from J, the junction kept 7 bases outside the gene matches. The V gene's germline CDR1 is WSHSY and CDR2 SAAADI. The CDR3 length is 14 residues. The CDR3 DNA reads TGCGCCAGCAGCGAGCGGGAGAGGGTCTACGAGCAGTACTTC. It encodes CASSERERVYEQYF.

This chain connects TRBV5-1 to TRBJ2-7; unclear D gene. Trimming stripped 1 base from V and 6 bases from J, with 11 bases between. The CDR3 spans 13 residues. Germline CDR1 is SGHRS and CDR2 is YFSETQ. The CDR3 coding sequence is TGCGCCAGCAGCTTGCCTCCGTACTCCGAGCAGTACTTC. This sequence encodes CASSLPPYSEQYF.

The genes are TRBV6-4 and TRBJ2-3; 8 positions agree with TRBD2. The V gene end was trimmed by 0 bases and the J gene end by 1 base; junction bases not matched to a gene: 6. CDR1 is MRHNA, CDR2 SNTAGT, per germline. CDR3 size: 17 residues. The CDR3 is CASSDSTGGPGTDTQYF. The CDR3 DNA follows: TGTGCCAGCAGTGACTCGACGGGAGGGCCGGGCACAGATACGCAGTATTTT.

The chain uses TRBV29-1 and TRBJ2-7, with TRBD1 matching over 7 bases. V gave up 7 bases and J gave up 0 bases; unmatched junction bases: 6. The V gene's germline CDR1 is SQVTM and CDR2 ANQGSEA. The CDR3 runs 13 residues. CDR3 bases: TGCAGCGCGACAGGGCGAAGCTCCTACGAGCAGTACTTC. This encodes CSATGRSSYEQYF.

The gene calls are TRBV5-6 and TRBJ1-1, with a tentative D call TRBD1 (5 bases). The CDR3 is 16 amino acids. Germline V gene sequence: CDR1 SGHDT, CDR2 YYEEEE. Trimming took off 0 bases at V and 1 base at J, with 13 bases between the two ends. The CDR3, as DNA: TGTGCCAGCAGCTTGGATCAGGGAAGGACGAACACTGAAGCTTTCTTT. It specifies CASSLDQGRTNTEAFF. Combining the CDR3 with reference TRBV5-6 and TRBJ1-1 gives the whole variable domain DAGVTQSPTHLIKTRGQQVTLRCSPKSGHDTVSWYQQALGQGPQFIFQYYEEEERQRGNFPDRFSGHQFPNYSSELNVNALLLGDSALYLCASSLDQGRTNTEAFFGQGTRLTVV.

This clone has just one count. V gene TRBV11-2 combines with J gene TRBJ2-2; TRBD2 matches at 7 bases. V was clipped by 5 bases and J by 4 bases; unmatched bases: 7. The CDR3 spans 15 residues. Germline loops: CDR1 SGHAT, CDR2 FQNNGV. CDR3 sequence reads: CASSPGTISTGELFF. The CDR3 DNA follows: TGTGCCAGCAGCCCAGGGACTATAAGCACCGGGGAGCTGTTTTTT.